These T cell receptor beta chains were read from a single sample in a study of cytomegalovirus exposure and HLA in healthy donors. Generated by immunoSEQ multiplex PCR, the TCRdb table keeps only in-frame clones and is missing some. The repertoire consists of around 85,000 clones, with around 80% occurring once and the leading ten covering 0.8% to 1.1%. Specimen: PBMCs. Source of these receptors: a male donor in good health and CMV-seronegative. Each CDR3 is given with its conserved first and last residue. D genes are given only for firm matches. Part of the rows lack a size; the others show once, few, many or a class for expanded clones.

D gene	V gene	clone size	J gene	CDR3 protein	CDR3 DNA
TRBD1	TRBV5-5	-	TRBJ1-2	CASSQRQGRFYGYTF	TGTGCCAGCAGTCAGAGACAGGGGAGATTCTATGGCTACACCTTC
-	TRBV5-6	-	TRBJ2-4	CASSLLTKNIQYF	TGTGCCAGCAGCTTACTAACCAAAAACATTCAGTACTTC
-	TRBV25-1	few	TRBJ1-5	CVIYQPQHF	TGTGTAATATATCAGCCCCAGCATTTT
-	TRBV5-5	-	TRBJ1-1	CASSLGARGGTEAFF	TGTGCCAGCAGCTTGGGGGCTCGAGGGGGCACTGAAGCTTTCTTT
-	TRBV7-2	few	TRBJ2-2	CASSSYTGELFF	TGTGCCAGCAGCTCCTACACCGGGGAGCTGTTTTTT
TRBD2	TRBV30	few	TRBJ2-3	CAWSTGTSGTDTQYF	TGTGCCTGGAGTACCGGGACTAGCGGAACAGATACGCAGTATTTT
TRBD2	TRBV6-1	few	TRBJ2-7	CASTDPGLAMYEQYF	TGTGCCAGCACCGACCCGGGACTAGCTATGTACGAGCAGTACTTC
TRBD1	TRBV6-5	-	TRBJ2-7	CASSRTGGEQYF	TGTGCCAGCAGTCGCACAGGGGGCGAGCAGTACTTC
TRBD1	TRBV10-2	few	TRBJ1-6	CASSVRGQGAAPLNF	TGCGCCAGCAGTGTAAGAGGACAGGGGGCTGCACCCCTCAACTTT
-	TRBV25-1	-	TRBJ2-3	CASRRMGTRGLLDTQYF	TGTGCCAGCAGGCGCATGGGCACTAGAGGGTTGTTAGATACGCAGTATTTT
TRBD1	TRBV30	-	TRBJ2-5	CAWGQGMLAQYF	TGTGCCTGGGGACAGGGGATGTTGGCCCAGTACTTC
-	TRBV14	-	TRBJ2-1	CASSQKTRLDEQFF	TGTGCCAGCAGCCAAAAGACCAGGCTCGATGAGCAGTTCTTC
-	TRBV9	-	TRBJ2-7	CASSRGEYEQYF	TGTGCCAGCTCTCGCGGAGAATACGAGCAGTACTTC
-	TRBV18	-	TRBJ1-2	CASSPDDSNYGYTF	TGTGCCAGCTCACCAGACGACAGCAACTATGGCTACACCTTC
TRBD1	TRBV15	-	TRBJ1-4	CATSTRTGVGTNEKLFF	TGTGCCACCAGCACCCGGACAGGGGTGGGAACTAATGAAAAACTGTTTTTT
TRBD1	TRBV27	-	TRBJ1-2	CASSRQGGYGYPF	TGTGCCAGCAGTCGTCAGGGGGGCTATGGCTACCCCTTC
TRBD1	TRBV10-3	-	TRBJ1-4	CATSGTVNEKLFF	TGTGCCACCTCTGGGACAGTTAATGAAAAACTGTTTTTT
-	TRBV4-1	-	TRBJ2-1	CASSQVLGHEQFF	TGCGCCAGCAGCCAAGTGTTGGGCCATGAGCAGTTCTTC
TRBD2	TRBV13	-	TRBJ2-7	CASSLTGLAGTISYEQYF	TGTGCCAGCAGCTTAACGGGACTAGCGGGGACAATCTCCTACGAGCAGTACTTC
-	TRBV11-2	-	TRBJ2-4	CASSQSRTGENIQYF	TGTGCCAGCAGCCAATCAAGGACCGGGGAAAACATTCAGTACTTC
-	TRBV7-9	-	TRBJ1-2	CASSGRDQGNGYTF	TGTGCCAGCAGTGGCCGGGACCAGGGGAATGGCTACACCTTC
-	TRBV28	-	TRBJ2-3	CASSFSTAFTDTQYF	TGTGCCAGCAGTTTCAGCACAGCCTTCACAGATACGCAGTATTTT
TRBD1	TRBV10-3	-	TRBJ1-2	CAIRDQGVSYGYTF	TGTGCCATCAGGGACCAGGGGGTGAGCTATGGCTACACCTTC
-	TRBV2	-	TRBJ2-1	CASRETGEQFF	TGTGCCAGCAGGGAAACAGGGGAGCAGTTCTTC
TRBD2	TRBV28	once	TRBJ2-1	CASSSPTSGKASSYNEQFF	TGTGCCAGCAGTTCCCCGACTAGCGGGAAGGCCTCCTCCTACAATGAGCAGTTCTTC
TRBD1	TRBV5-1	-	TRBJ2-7	CASSLDRGDEQYF	TGCGCCAGCAGCTTGGACAGGGGGGACGAGCAGTACTTC
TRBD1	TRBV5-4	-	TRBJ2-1	CASSFQQGGYNEQFF	TGTGCCAGCAGCTTTCAACAGGGGGGCTACAATGAGCAGTTCTTC
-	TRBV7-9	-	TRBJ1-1	CASSSPLGRATEAFF	TGTGCCAGCAGCTCCCCCCTGGGCAGGGCCACTGAAGCTTTCTTT
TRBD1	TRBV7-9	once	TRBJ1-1	CSSSPMDRGVNTEAFF	TGTTCCAGCAGCCCAATGGACAGGGGGGTGAACACTGAAGCTTTCTTT
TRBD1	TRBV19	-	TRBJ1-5	CASSIAGGNQPQHF	TGTGCCAGTAGTATAGCAGGGGGGAATCAGCCCCAGCATTTT
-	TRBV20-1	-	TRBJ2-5	CSAPLAETQYF	TGCAGTGCCCCCCTCGCGGAGACCCAGTACTTC
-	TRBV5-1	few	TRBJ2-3	CASSPDSSSTDTQYF	TGCGCCAGCAGCCCGGACAGTTCTAGCACAGATACGCAGTATTTT
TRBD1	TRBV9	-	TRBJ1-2	CASSVGTDLGYGYTF	TGTGCCAGCAGCGTTGGGACAGATTTGGGCTATGGCTACACCTTC
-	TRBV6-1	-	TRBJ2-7	CASSLVASVSYEQYF	TGTGCCAGCAGCCTGGTGGCATCTGTGTCCTACGAGCAGTACTTC
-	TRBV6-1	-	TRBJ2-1	CASSGLGNLFNEQFF	TGTGCCAGCAGTGGACTAGGTAATTTGTTCAATGAGCAGTTCTTC
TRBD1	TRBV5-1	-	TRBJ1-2	CASSLAGQGNYGYTF	TGCGCCAGCAGCTTGGCGGGACAGGGGAACTATGGCTACACCTTC
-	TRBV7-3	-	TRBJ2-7	CASSLERGDTWVIAYEQYF	TGTGCCAGCAGCTTAGAACGTGGGGACACTTGGGTTATCGCCTACGAGCAGTACTTC
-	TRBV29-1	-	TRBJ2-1	CSVVSGREYNEQFF	TGCAGCGTTGTTTCAGGTCGAGAGTACAATGAGCAGTTCTTC
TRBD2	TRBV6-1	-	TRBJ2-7	CASSELAGDLYEQYF	TGTGCCAGCAGTGAACTAGCGGGAGATCTCTACGAGCAGTACTTC
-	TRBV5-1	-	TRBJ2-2	CASSLREFFTGELFF	TGCGCCAGCAGCTTGAGGGAGTTCTTTACCGGGGAGCTGTTTTTT
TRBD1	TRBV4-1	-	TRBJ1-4	CASSPPTGTGDEKLFF	TGCGCCAGCAGCCCACCAACCGGGACAGGGGATGAAAAACTGTTTTTT
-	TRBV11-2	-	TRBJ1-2	CASSRAGAEGYTF	TGTGCCAGCAGCCGTGCGGGGGCTGAAGGCTACACCTTC
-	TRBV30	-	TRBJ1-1	CAWSALSLQMNTEAFF	TGTGCCTGGAGTGCCCTTTCTCTGCAGATGAACACTGAAGCTTTCTTT
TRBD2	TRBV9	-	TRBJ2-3	CASSVAQGLAGGRSTDTQYF	TGTGCCAGCAGCGTAGCCCAGGGACTAGCGGGAGGGCGCAGCACAGATACGCAGTATTTT
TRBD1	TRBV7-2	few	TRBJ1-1	CASSAVGQGITEAFF	TGTGCCAGCAGCGCCGTGGGACAGGGGATAACTGAAGCTTTCTTT
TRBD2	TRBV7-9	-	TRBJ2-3	CASSSTSGVTDTQYF	TGTGCCAGCAGCTCTACTAGCGGGGTGACAGATACGCAGTATTTT
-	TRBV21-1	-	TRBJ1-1	CASSKAKGGGKAFF	TGTGCCAGCAGCAAAGCAAAGGGAGGTGGAAAAGCTTTCTTT
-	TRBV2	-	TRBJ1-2	CASSGGLIYTF	TGTGCCAGCAGCGGGGGACTGATCTACACCTTC
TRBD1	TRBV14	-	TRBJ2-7	CASSRTGIEQYF	TGTGCCAGCAGCCGGACAGGGATCGAGCAGTACTTC
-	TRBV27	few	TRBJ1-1	CASSPRTAGWTEAFF	TGTGCCAGCAGTCCCCGGACAGCCGGGTGGACTGAAGCTTTCTTT
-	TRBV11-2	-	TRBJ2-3	CASSSFTRADTQYF	TGTGCCAGCAGCTCCTTTACCCGGGCAGATACGCAGTATTTT
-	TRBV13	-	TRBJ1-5	CASSLGSGRQPQHF	TGTGCCAGCAGCTTAGGCTCGGGGAGGCAGCCCCAGCATTTT
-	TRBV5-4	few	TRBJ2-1	CASSPDFFPGDEQFF	TGTGCCAGCAGCCCAGATTTCTTTCCCGGGGATGAGCAGTTCTTC
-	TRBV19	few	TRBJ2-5	CASSKGEYQETQYF	TGTGCCAGTAGCAAAGGAGAGTACCAAGAGACCCAGTACTTC